The rows below give T cell receptor beta chains drawn from one sample of a study of regulatory T cells in long-lasting Graves disease. TCRdb used MiXCR to reprocess the multiplex PCR reads, holding one entry per CDR3 protein. This sample has a few hundred thousand distinct CDR3 sequences; approximately 15% occur once, and the top ten carry 25% to 30%. The data were also submitted as part of a second study, on T cells in Graves' hyperthyroidism and ophthalmopathy.

Sequences were derived from peripheral blood mononuclear cells (PBMCs), sampled at new diagnosis, from a patient treated with antithyroid drugs. The receptors originated from a man in his forties with Graves disease. Each CDR3 is given with its conserved first and last residue. D genes are given only for firm matches. Clone sizes are given selectively: once, few, many, or a class where the clone is expanded.

clone_size,j_call,d_call,v_call,cdr3_aa,cdr3_nt
many,TRBJ2-2,-,TRBV2,CASRTKGELFF,TGTGCCAGCAGGACGAAGGGGGAGCTGTTTTTT
many,TRBJ1-2,-,TRBV6-1,CASSPRTVYGYTF,TGTGCCAGCAGTCCGCGGACGGTCTATGGCTACACCTTC
-,TRBJ2-7,-,TRBV7-9,CASSLAGLYKQYF,TGTGCCAGCAGCTTAGCTGGCCTCTACAAGCAGTACTTC
many,TRBJ2-7,-,TRBV5-1,CASSFRGGQVRNEQYF,TGCGCCAGCAGCTTTCGGGGGGGACAGGTGAGGAACGAGCAGTACTTC
-,TRBJ2-2,-,TRBV7-3,CASRSQENLTGELFF,TGTGCCAGCAGATCACAGGAAAACCTCACCGGGGAGCTGTTTTTT
many,TRBJ1-5,-,TRBV28,CASLGAYGNQPQHF,TGTGCCAGCCTTGGGGCTTATGGCAATCAGCCCCAGCATTTT
-,TRBJ2-2,-,TRBV12-3/TRBV12-4,CASSLENPANTGELFF,TGTGCCAGCAGTTTAGAGAATCCCGCGAACACCGGGGAGCTGTTTTTT
many,TRBJ1-1,TRBD1,TRBV5-1,CASSLFPGTGLEAFF,TGCGCCAGCAGCTTGTTCCCCGGGACAGGGCTTGAAGCTTTCTTT
few,TRBJ2-1,TRBD1,TRBV6-2/TRBV6-3,CASSGPGQGFLDEQFF,TGTGCCAGCAGTGGGCCGGGACAGGGATTTTTGGATGAGCAGTTCTTC
few,TRBJ1-6,-,TRBV4-1,CASSQDRTDNSPLHF,TGCGCCAGCAGCCAAGATCGGACAGATAATTCACCCCTCCACTTT
many,TRBJ2-7,-,TRBV7-2,CASSLGTYQPLPEQYF,TGTGCCAGCAGCCTAGGGACTTACCAACCGCTACCCGAGCAGTACTTC
many,TRBJ2-3,-,TRBV28,CASRPRAGPSTDTQYF,TGTGCCAGCAGACCTCGAGCCGGCCCTAGCACAGATACGCAGTATTTT
many,TRBJ2-5,TRBD1,TRBV5-1,CASSQGELRETQYF,TGCGCCAGCAGCCAGGGGGAACTCCGAGAGACCCAGTACTTC
many,TRBJ1-6,TRBD1,TRBV28,CASSFNTGVRLVSPLHF,TGTGCCAGCAGTTTTAATACAGGGGTCCGCTTAGTTTCACCCCTCCACTTT
many,TRBJ2-3,TRBD2,TRBV12-3/TRBV12-4,CASSFPAGVGDTQYF,TGTGCCAGCAGTTTTCCAGCGGGGGTCGGAGATACGCAGTATTTT
many,TRBJ2-3,-,TRBV20-1,CSALGGGGGTDTQYF,TGCAGTGCACTCGGAGGGGGGGGCGGAACAGATACGCAGTATTTT